The 16 T cell receptor beta chains listed next were all sequenced from one sample in a study of shared clonotypes between healthy human individuals. TCRdb keeps only in-frame clones here, not all; method: immunoSEQ multiplex PCR. The table has approximately 530,000 clones, about 96% seen once; the top ten hold 0.05% to 0.08%. The sample consisted of naive CD4+ T cells sorted from blood. As to subset: CD45RA+ positively selected. The receptors were gathered from a woman between 25 and 40 years old in good health.

This chain uses TRBV5-1 with TRBJ2-5; 8 bases align to TRBD2. J was trimmed by 5 bases and V by 4 bases; bases with no gene match: 10. The CDR3 runs to 15 residues. Germline lookup yields CDR1 SGHRS and CDR2 YFSETQ. The chain's CDR3 is CASSAPSGSFETQYF. In DNA form, the CDR3 reads TGCGCCAGCAGCGCCCCGAGCGGGAGCTTTGAGACCCAGTACTTC.

The V gene is TRBV5-6, the J gene TRBJ2-7; D is unclear. Germline values: CDR1 SGHDT, CDR2 YYEEEE. This CDR3 is built from 15 residues. Trimming stripped 4 bases from V and 1 base from J, with 15 bases between. The CDR3 reads CASSRTSRTSYEQYF. CDR3 nucleotide sequence: TGTGCCAGCAGCCGGACGTCACGAACTTCCTACGAGCAGTACTTC.

This chain joins TRBV2 and TRBJ2-7; 8 bases agree with TRBD1. Germline V gene lookup returns CDR1 SNHLY and CDR2 FYNNEI. There are 14 residues in the CDR3. Unmatched junction bases numbered 6, after V lost 3 bases and J lost 5 bases. The CDR3 protein is CASSDPRGHNEQYF. As DNA, the CDR3 is TGTGCCAGCAGTGACCCCAGGGGGCACAACGAGCAGTACTTC.

The chain links TRBV7-2 to TRBJ2-7; 8 bases align to TRBD2. From germline, CDR1 is SGHTA and CDR2 FQGNSA. The V and J ends lost 5 bases and 5 bases, in that order; junction bases with no gene match: 14. This CDR3 contains 16 residues. CDR3 sequence reads: CASSSPSGLVWDEQYF. Written as DNA, the CDR3 is TGTGCCAGCAGCAGCCCCTCGGGACTAGTATGGGACGAGCAGTACTTC.

The V call is TRBV7-2, the J call TRBJ2-3; no definite D call. CDR1 and CDR2 from the germline V gene are SGHTA and FQGNSA. The CDR3 totals 12 residues. The ends were cut back, 5 bases at V and 1 base at J, with 4 bases in the middle. This chain's CDR3 is CASSPGTDTQYF. DNA of the CDR3: TGTGCCAGCAGCCCGGGCACAGATACGCAGTATTTT.

V gene TRBV10-2 combines with J gene TRBJ2-3, with D perhaps matching TRBD2 (6 bases). The ends were cut back, 8 bases at V and 0 bases at J, with 18 bases in the middle. The CDR3 totals 16 residues. CDR1 and CDR2 (germline): WSHSY, SAAADI. The CDR3 bases are TGCGCCAGCCTTCTAGCGTCCTGGTCTAGCACAGATACGCAGTATTTT. This codes for CASLLASWSSTDTQYF.

The chain couples TRBV5-1 to TRBJ1-4; the match to TRBD1 covers 8 bases. With 0 bases clipped from V and 7 bases from J, the junction kept 11 bases outside the gene matches. There are 17 residues in the CDR3. Germline lookup yields CDR1 SGHRS and CDR2 YFSETQ. CDR3 protein: CASSLEPRTGFGEKLFF. In DNA form, the CDR3 reads TGCGCCAGCAGCTTGGAACCCAGGACAGGGTTTGGTGAAAAACTGTTTTTT.

J is TRBJ1-1 and V is TRBV28, with D uncertain. Per germline, CDR1 MDHEN and CDR2 SYDVKM. The V and J ends lost 7 bases and 0 bases respectively, with 9 bases between them. This CDR3 spans 13 amino acids. The chain's CDR3 is CASKRRMNTEAFF. In DNA, the CDR3 is TGTGCCAGCAAGAGGAGGATGAACACTGAAGCTTTCTTT.

The chain couples TRBV28 to TRBJ1-2; TRBD1 matches at 10 bases. The CDR3 spans 16 residues. Germline CDR1 MDHEN, CDR2 SYDVKM. J lost 5 bases, V lost 5 bases, and 11 bases had no gene match. Here the CDR3 DNA reads TGTGCCAGCAGTCCTCTGACAGGGGGCGCCGAGTATGGCTACACCTTC. Its translation is CASSPLTGGAEYGYTF.

The chain links TRBV10-2 to TRBJ1-3; the match to TRBD1 covers 8 bases. Trimming took 2 bases from V and 0 from J; bases not matched to a gene: 0. Germline CDR1 reads WSHSY; CDR2 reads SAAADI. The CDR3 extends over 15 amino acids. CDR3 DNA: TGCGCCAGCAGTGAGGGACAGGGCTCTGGAAACACCATATATTTT. It encodes CASSEGQGSGNTIYF.

The V gene is TRBV10-2, the J gene TRBJ2-1; 10 bases are a match to TRBD2. The V segment lost 7 bases and the J segment 2 bases; nucleotides outside the gene matches: 5. This CDR3 spans 15 amino acids. Germline lookup yields CDR1 WSHSY and CDR2 SAAADI. The CDR3 DNA reads TGCGCCAGCACTAAAACTAGCGGGACCTACAATGAGCAGTTCTTC. It encodes CASTKTSGTYNEQFF.

The table lists this clone with a count of one. The CDR3, as DNA: TGCAGCGTTGGTAGGCAGGGCGACACTGAAGCTTTCTTT. It translates to CSVGRQGDTEAFF. The chain employs TRBV29-1 and TRBJ1-1; possible D gene TRBD1, 5 bases. The CDR3 is 13 residues long. Germline V lookup: CDR1 SQVTM, CDR2 ANQGSEA. Between the trimmed V and J ends, which lost 4 bases and 3 bases, there was a span of 12 bases.

The chain recombines TRBV7-2 with TRBJ1-4; D is uncertain. The CDR3 has 17 residues. V was pared by 4 bases and J by 0 bases, with 15 bases between. Germline V CDR1 and CDR2: SGHTA, FQGNSA. The CDR3 coding sequence is TGTGCCAGCAGCTCCGAGGTCCTTCACACAACTAATGAAAAACTGTTTTTT. It yields the protein CASSSEVLHTTNEKLFF.

This clone came up a few times. An end of the junction does not agree with germline; a read error may underlie this. The V gene is TRBV7-9, the J gene TRBJ2-2; D unclear. Germline lookup yields CDR1 SEHNR and CDR2 FQNEAQ (reference sequence). CDR3 length equals 13 residues. The CDR3 nucleotides are TGTGCCAGCAGTTTAGGTCCCACCGGGGAGCTGTTTTTT. Translated, it gives CASSLGPTGELFF.

This chain links TRBV5-4 with TRBJ1-5; D is ambiguous. There are 14 residues in the CDR3. Trimming cost V 4 bases and J 0 bases, with 8 bases left between them. Per germline, CDR1 SGHNT and CDR2 YYREEE (reference sequence). The CDR3 nucleotides read TGTGCCAGCAGCCAGGACCTTAGCAATCAGCCCCAGCATTTT. It is translated as CASSQDLSNQPQHF.

The chain couples TRBV19 to TRBJ2-3; possible D gene TRBD2, 6 bases. This CDR3 has 14 amino acids. Trimming removed 5 bases at V and 4 bases at J, with 13 bases between. CDR1 is LNHDA, CDR2 SQIVND, per germline (reference sequence). The CDR3 nucleotides read TGTGCCAGTAGTGCGCTCGGACTACCAGATACGCAGTATTTT. Its protein product is CASSALGLPDTQYF.